The 8 T cell receptor beta chains below come from one sample, sequenced in a study of blood T cell repertoires in COVID-19. Only in-frame clones appear in the TCRdb table, and some are missing; sequencing was by immunoSEQ multiplex PCR. The repertoire holds around 320,000 clones, with about nine tenths as singletons. Material: peripheral blood. The receptors were sampled from a woman aged 25 to 45 with COVID-19, enrolled during active disease.

The chain has TRBV5-4 and TRBJ1-6; D gene unclear. Trimming removed 0 bases from V and 8 bases from J, with 12 bases in between. CDR3 size: 15 residues. From germline, CDR1 is SGHNT and CDR2 YYREEE (reference sequence). CDR3 loop: CASSLAGSSYSPLHF. DNA for the CDR3: TGTGCCAGCAGCTTGGCCGGGAGCAGTTATTCACCCCTCCACTTT.

This clone has at least ten counts. The V gene is TRBV20-1, the J gene TRBJ2-7, with 10 bases that match TRBD1. This CDR3 spans 15 amino acids. The V gene's germline CDR1 is DFQATT and CDR2 SNEGSKA (reference sequence). Germline trimming cut 3 bases from V and 2 bases from J; bases unmatched to any gene: 7. CDR3 protein: CSASQGQGTTYEQYF. The CDR3 coding sequence is TGCAGTGCTAGTCAGGGACAGGGGACGACCTACGAGCAGTACTTC.

This clone was picked up a small number of times. J is TRBJ1-1 and V is TRBV5-1; weak D call: TRBD1 (5 bases). This CDR3 has 14 amino acids. The ends were cut back, 3 bases at V and 0 bases at J, with 9 bases in the middle. Germline-derived CDR1 and CDR2 are SGHRS and YFSETQ. As DNA, the CDR3 is TGCGCCAGCAGCTCCAGGGTACTGAACACTGAAGCTTTCTTT. Translated: CASSSRVLNTEAFF.

The chain recombines TRBV19 with TRBJ2-1, with TRBD2 matching 8 bases. CDR1 and CDR2 (germline): LNHDA, SQIVND (reference sequence). This CDR3 has 15 residues. Trimming took 4 bases from V and 7 from J; bases not matched to a gene: 9. The CDR3 DNA follows: TGTGCCAGTAGTAATTTCGGGGGGGCCGGGAATGAGCAGTTCTTC. It specifies CASSNFGGAGNEQFF.

This clone was recorded only once. The chain links TRBV7-9 to TRBJ2-2; a possible D gene is TRBD2 (6 bases). With 1 base removed from V and 5 bases from J, the gap between germline ends came to 14 bases. Germline V CDR1 and CDR2: SEHNR, FQNEAQ (reference sequence). The CDR3 contains 16 residues. The CDR3 nucleotides are TGTGCCAGCAGCTTAGGGGCGGGGCACTCGACCGGGGAGCTGTTTTTT. It encodes CASSLGAGHSTGELFF.

This rearrangement joins TRBV9 to TRBJ2-7; 8 bases are a match to TRBD1. The CDR3 is made up of 17 amino acids. The trim removed 0 bases at V and 4 bases at J, leaving 12 bases unmatched. CDR1 and CDR2 from the germline V gene are SGDLS and YYNGEE. The CDR3 spells CASSVEPLGQVGYEQYF. The CDR3 DNA sequence: TGTGCCAGCAGCGTAGAGCCCCTGGGACAGGTTGGGTACGAGCAGTACTTC.

The chain has TRBV18 and TRBJ2-5; tentative D call: TRBD2 (6 bases). Per germline, CDR1 KGHSH and CDR2 LQKENI. The CDR3 covers 13 residues. The ends were cut back, 6 bases at V and 5 bases at J, with 13 bases in the middle. The CDR3 sequence: CASSPFRGETQYF. The CDR3 nucleotides are TGTGCCAGCTCCCCCTTCCGGGGGGAGACCCAGTACTTC.

The gene calls are TRBV5-1 and TRBJ1-1; D is possibly TRBD1 (5 bases). Germline-derived CDR1 and CDR2 are SGHRS and YFSETQ. The length of the CDR3 is 16 residues. V lost 0 bases and J 3 bases, leaving 15 bases between the germline ends. The CDR3 sequence: CASSLGQTTGHTEAFF. The CDR3 DNA reads as TGCGCCAGCAGCTTGGGCCAGACCACAGGCCACACTGAAGCTTTCTTT.